This TCR beta chain stems from a study of blood T cell repertoires in COVID-19. Across the whole study: Whether acute or convalescent, the COVID-19 samples came from the United States, Italy and Spain. T cells, B-cell-depleted T cells, or PBMCs provided the cDNA or gDNA that served as material.

Original methodology: Amplification with reference gene primers provided the estimates of nucleated cell counts. Produced via immunoSEQ multiplex PCR; TCRdb's table is partial and in-frame only. V and J calls and clone size are copied from that table; D and trimming were computed from the DNA. The sample lists around 150,000 clones; roughly 84% were seen once. The CDR3 consists of 14 residues. V lost 3 bases and J lost 5, with 10 bases in between. CDR1 and CDR2 (germline): LNHDA, SQIVND (reference sequence). The chain employs TRBV19 and TRBJ2-2; D is ambiguous. The TCR sequence derives from a man aged 65 to 85 with acute or convalescent COVID-19. Source material: peripheral blood. CDR3 in DNA: TGTGCCAGTAGTATCCGCAGTCCGACCGGGGAGCTGTTTTTT. Amino acid sequence: CASSIRSPTGELFF.